This T cell receptor (beta chain) was recorded in a study of Graves' ophthalmopathy and Graves' hyperthyroidism. Overall study results and limits: Most thyroid clonotypes with frequency above 0.001 were detected in blood too.

From RNA, the CDR3 regions of TCR beta chains were amplified and sequenced. The authors performed first-round RT-PCR with HTBI primers and then a second-round multiplex PCR. Each CDR3 protein gets one entry after TCRdb re-called the multiplex PCR reads with MiXCR. Among 600,000 to 650,000 distinct CDR3 sequences listed, 22% were seen once. Trimming took 7 bases from V and 1 from J, leaving 7 bases between them. Germline CDR1 and CDR2: SNHLY and FYNNEI. The CDR3 has 13 amino acids. With regard to this clonotype: Its antigen remains unidentified.

This sequence joins TRBV2 and TRBJ2-2; D ambiguous. The clonotype comes from a woman between 18 and 30 years old with stable Graves' hyperthyroidism. Some clones in this sample may be carry-over from other donors' samples. Input material: peripheral blood. CDR3 in DNA: TGTGCCAGCATAGCAGGGAACACCGGGGAGCTGTTTTTT. It encodes CASIAGNTGELFF.